What follows are 8 T cell receptor beta chains derived from one specimen sequenced in a study of tumor and adjacent non-tumor tissue in lung cancer (dated by TCRdb to 2016 to 2018). Library construction relied on multiplex PCR. The sequencing machine was an Illumina HiSeq 2500. Following protocols modified from ARM-PCR, the researchers constructed TCRbeta libraries through three rounds of nested PCR with primers (Table S4). TCRdb took the public reads, trimmed them with fastp at Q25, ran MiXCR for clone calling and kept in-frame beta chains. Every distinct CDR3 protein forms one entry, paired with its most common genes and DNA. For this sample the table gives roughly 120,000 distinct CDR3 sequences, of which over 75% were detected only once. The ten largest clones add up to more than 20% of the sample. Bulk unsorted tissue served as the source for RNA extraction, and RNA quality was assessed using a NanoDrop ND-1000 and an Agilent 2100.

Sequencing used lung tumor tissue. Every receptor here comes from a man aged 70-80 years with non-small cell lung cancer.

About this clonotype: Given a much more abundant clone one base away, this may be a read error. This chain connects TRBV5-1 to TRBJ1-1; TRBD1 matches at 7 bases. Trimming removed 2 bases from V and 1 base from J; junction bases left unmatched: 5. Per the germline V gene, CDR1 is SGHRS and CDR2 is YFSETQ. The CDR3 runs to 15 residues. The CDR3 spells CASSLLRTGNTEAFF. CDR3 bases: TGCGCCAGCAGCTTACTCCGGACAGGGAACACTGAAGCTTTCTTT.

Only one count was recorded for this clonotype. The chain carries TRBV5-5 and TRBJ1-1; D remains unclear. CDR3 length: 13 amino acids. From germline, CDR1 is SGHKS and CDR2 YYEKEE (reference sequence). The V end lost 0 bases, the J end lost 10 bases, and 13 bases lay between the germline ends. CDR3 sequence: CASSLGLQEGAFF. The CDR3, as DNA: TGTGCCAGCAGCTTGGGGCTGCAGGAAGGAGCTTTCTTT.

For this clonotype: Because it lacks the conserved phenylalanine or tryptophan at the end, this CDR3 is likely a read error. The chain is built from TRBV11-2 and TRBJ2-7; D call uncertain. Germline V gene sequence: CDR1 SGHAT, CDR2 FQNNGV. The CDR3 spans 14 residues. The CDR3 DNA reads TGTGCCAGTAGCTTAACCGACGGAGCATACGAGCAGTACTTA. Protein sequence: CASSLTDGAYEQYL.

On this clonotype: The missing conserved phenylalanine or tryptophan at the end of this CDR3 makes a read error likely. The chain has TRBV12-3 or TRBV12-4 and TRBJ2-3; TRBD1 or TRBD2 may be the D gene (6 bases each). The ends were cut back, 7 bases at V and 3 bases at J, with 17 bases in the middle. This CDR3 has 15 amino acids. In DNA, the CDR3 is TGTGCCAGCATGAGGACTTGCGGGACAACAGATACGCAGTATCTT. Protein product: CASMRTCGTTDTQYL.

J is TRBJ2-1 and V is TRBV6-2 or TRBV6-3, with no clear D. The germline CDR1 and CDR2 sequences are MNHEY and SVGEGT. The CDR3 has 13 residues. The germline V and J ends were trimmed by 9 bases and 3 bases, with 12 bases remaining between them. This chain's CDR3 is CARSRGGYNEQFF. For the CDR3, the DNA is TGTGCCAGGAGCAGAGGCGGCTACAATGAGCAGTTCTTC.

About this clonotype itself: A junction end diverges from the germline sequence, so it may reflect a read error. The DNA of the CDR3 is TGTGCCACTCCCGGGAGGGGGCCCGGCTCCGAGCAGTGCTTC. This translates into CATPGRGPGSEQCF. The genes are TRBV19 and TRBJ2-7, with D maybe TRBD2 (8 bases). This CDR3 is 14 amino acids long. Germline V gene data show CDR1 as LNHDA and CDR2 as SQIVND (reference sequence).

About this clonotype itself: The junction departs from the called germline gene at one end, perhaps through a read error. This chain links TRBV30 with TRBJ1-2; the D is unclear. Germline CDR1 reads GTSNPN; CDR2 reads SVGIG (reference sequence). The CDR3 is made up of 12 amino acids. The CDR3 is CAWSHTKYGYTF. The DNA of the CDR3 is TGTGCCTGGAGTCACACTAAATATGGCTACACCTTC.

This clonotype was seen only once. CDR3 sequence reads: CSVDVAGMYNEQFF. CDR3 bases: TGCAGCGTTGACGTAGCGGGGATGTACAATGAGCAGTTCTTC. The rearrangement joins TRBV29-1 to TRBJ2-1; 8 bases align to TRBD2. The V and J ends lost 3 bases and 4 bases, in that order; junction bases with no gene match: 5. Germline V CDR1 and CDR2: SQVTM, ANQGSEA. The CDR3 covers 14 residues.